Following are 29 T cell receptor beta chains from one sample sequenced in a study of stem cell transplantation in POMP-related autoinflammatory disease. Here immunoSEQ multiplex PCR was the method, and the copy in TCRdb shows in-frame clones only, minus some. The table shows tens of thousands of clones, with approximately 90% occurring only once. The sample consisted of CD4+ T cells from PBMCs, taken after stem cell transplantation. The receptors originated from a human patient with POMP-related autoinflammation and immune dysregulation (PRAID). Some T cells may arise from the graft donor.

The chain has TRBV19 and TRBJ2-4; 7 bases are shared with TRBD1. V shed 1 base, J shed 0 bases, and the junction held 6 bases outside the gene matches. The CDR3 is 17 residues long. Germline lookup yields CDR1 LNHDA and CDR2 SQIVND (reference sequence). DNA for the CDR3: TGTGCCAGTAGTATAGGGACAGGAATAATAGCCAAAAACATTCAGTACTTC. Translated, it gives CASSIGTGIIAKNIQYF.

The chain couples TRBV5-8 to TRBJ2-2; tentatively, D is TRBD1 or TRBD2 (5 bases each). The V end lost 9 bases, the J end lost 3 bases, and 12 bases lay between the germline ends. Germline V lookup: CDR1 SGHTS, CDR2 YDEGEE. The CDR3 extends over 13 amino acids. CDR3 protein: CAKTGLYTGELFF. The CDR3 nucleotides are TGTGCCAAAACAGGACTCTACACCGGGGAGCTGTTTTTT.

CDR3 in DNA: TGTGCCAGCAGCTTAAATTTCGGTTCGCCGCCCTACGAGCAGTACTTC. Its protein product is CASSLNFGSPPYEQYF. The chain combines TRBV7-2 with TRBJ2-7; D unclear. V lost 2 bases and J 2 bases, leaving 16 bases between the germline ends. CDR3 length: 16 residues. Germline-derived CDR1 and CDR2 are SGHTA and FQGNSA.

J is TRBJ1-6 and V is TRBV20-1; D call uncertain. The CDR3 is made up of 11 amino acids. CDR1 and CDR2 from the germline V gene are DFQATT and SNEGSKA (reference sequence). Trimming pared 5 bases from V and 5 bases from J, leaving 4 bases between. The DNA of the CDR3 is TGCAGTGCTGAGAATAATTCACCCCTCCACTTT. Protein: CSAENNSPLHF.

This chain uses TRBV24-1 with TRBJ2-1; 15 bases align to TRBD2. Germline CDR1 KGHDR, CDR2 SFDVKD. V lost 9 bases and J lost 10; bases outside the gene matches: 6. This CDR3 is 14 amino acids long. CDR3 bases: TGTGCCACCGGGGGGGGACTAGCGGGAGGCGAGCAGTTCTTC. It is translated as CATGGGLAGGEQFF.

In its sample, this clone was seen a few times. The V and J genes are TRBV28 and TRBJ2-7; 8 bases line up with TRBD1. V dropped 6 bases and J dropped 1; count of bases not matched to a gene: 5. This CDR3 comprises 14 residues. CDR1 is MDHEN, CDR2 SYDVKM, per germline. CDR3 in DNA: TGTGCCAGCAGAGGGACAGGTGGATCCTACGAGCAGTACTTC. It yields the protein CASRGTGGSYEQYF.

The table lists this clone with a count of one. This sequence joins TRBV5-1 and TRBJ2-3; 16 bases agree with TRBD2. Germline V gene lookup returns CDR1 SGHRS and CDR2 YFSETQ. The CDR3 loop spans 17 amino acids. V gave up 4 bases and J gave up 5 bases; unmatched junction bases: 7. CDR3 amino acids: CASSPLGTSGGVDTQYF. CDR3 coding DNA: TGCGCCAGCAGCCCACTCGGGACTAGCGGGGGGGTAGATACGCAGTATTTT.

This chain connects TRBV7-9 to TRBJ2-1; 9 positions agree with TRBD2. The CDR3 loop spans 16 amino acids. Germline-derived CDR1 and CDR2 are SEHNR and FQNEAQ (reference sequence). V shed 1 base and J 2 bases; nucleotides not matched to a gene: 3. CDR3 sequence reads: CASSLERLAAYNEQFF. CDR3 DNA: TGTGCCAGCAGCTTAGAACGACTAGCGGCCTACAATGAGCAGTTCTTC.

This clone was found a few times. V is TRBV6-5 and J is TRBJ2-7; possibly TRBD1 or TRBD2 for D (5 bases each). This CDR3 region has 14 residues. Per the germline V gene, CDR1 is MNHEY and CDR2 is SVGAGI. CDR3 in amino acids: CASSYYGAGYEQYV. In nucleotides, the CDR3 is TGTGCCAGCAGCTACTACGGGGCAGGCTACGAGCAGTACGTC.

The genes are TRBV25-1 and TRBJ1-6; the match to TRBD1 covers 8 bases. The CDR3 loop spans 15 amino acids. V shed 3 bases, J shed 7 bases, and the junction held 5 bases outside the gene matches. Germline values: CDR1 MGHDK, CDR2 SYGVNS. CDR3 sequence: CASSDLGQVNSPLHF. CDR3 in DNA: TGTGCCAGCAGTGACCTGGGACAGGTGAATTCACCCCTCCACTTT. The full variable domain, in which reference TRBV25-1 and TRBJ1-6 provide the parts outside the CDR3, is EADIYQTPRYLVIGTGKKITLECSQTMGHDKMYWYQQDPGMELHLIHYSYGVNSTEKGDLSSESTVSRIRTEHFPLTLESARPSHTSQYLCASSDLGQVNSPLHFGNGTRLTVT.

V gene TRBV6-5 combines with J gene TRBJ2-7; 11 bases map to TRBD1. The J segment lost 1 base and the V segment lost 6 bases, leaving 5 bases of the junction unmatched. The CDR3 covers 15 residues. Germline V gene data show CDR1 as MNHEY and CDR2 as SVGAGI. CDR3 DNA: TGTGCCAGCAGGGGCGGACAGGGGGCTTCCTACGAGCAGTACGTC. This translates into CASRGGQGASYEQYV.

This rearrangement joins TRBV5-1 to TRBJ2-2; D gene unclear. CDR3 size: 14 residues. Trimming removed 2 bases at V and 3 bases at J, with 8 bases between. The germline gives CDR1 SGHRS, CDR2 YFSETQ. The CDR3 region has the DNA TGCGCCAGCAGCTTCAAACTCGACACCGGGGAGCTGTTTTTT. It codes for CASSFKLDTGELFF. Variable domain in full (rest from reference TRBV5-1 and TRBJ2-2): KAGVTQTPRYLIKTRGQQVTLSCSPISGHRSVSWYQQTPGQGLQFLFEYFSETQRNKGNFPGRFSGRQFSNSRSEMNVSTLELGDSALYLCASSFKLDTGELFFGEGSRLTVL.

The V call is TRBV19, the J call TRBJ1-2, with D uncertain. This CDR3 has 15 residues. V was pared by 9 bases and J by 7 bases, with 24 bases between. The germline V gene encodes CDR1 LNHDA and CDR2 SQIVND (reference sequence). CDR3 sequence: CASCLSASPVGGYTF. CDR3 coding DNA: TGTGCCAGCTGCCTATCCGCCTCACCGGTGGGTGGCTACACCTTC.

This chain joins TRBV28 and TRBJ2-5; 8 nucleotides agree with TRBD2. From germline, CDR1 is MDHEN and CDR2 SYDVKM. V lost 3 bases, J lost 5 bases, and 5 bases stayed unmatched. The CDR3 consists of 14 residues. Written as DNA, the CDR3 is TGTGCCAGCAGTTTGAGCGGGAGTCGGGAGACCCAGTACTTC. Protein sequence: CASSLSGSRETQYF.

This sequence joins TRBV11-2 and TRBJ1-3; D perhaps matches TRBD1 (5 bases). Germline lookup yields CDR1 SGHAT and CDR2 FQNNGV. This CDR3 contains 15 residues. V was pared by 3 bases and J by 4 bases, with 13 bases between. The CDR3 coding sequence is TGTGCCAGCAGCTTTAGCGACAGTACCGGAAACACCATATATTTT. The encoded protein is CASSFSDSTGNTIYF.

The chain employs TRBV20-1 and TRBJ2-5, with no clear D. The CDR3 covers 11 residues. Trimming removed 6 bases from V and 2 bases from J, with 7 bases in between. Germline CDR1 is DFQATT and CDR2 is SNEGSKA (reference sequence). This CDR3 is CSARRQETQYF. DNA of the CDR3: TGCAGTGCCCGACGTCAAGAGACCCAGTACTTC.

The chain links TRBV4-1 to TRBJ2-7; unclear D gene. Trimming removed 0 bases at V and 2 bases at J, with 11 bases between. There are 15 residues in the CDR3. Germline assignment: CDR1 MGHRA and CDR2 YSYEKL. The CDR3 DNA sequence: TGCGCCAGCAGCCAAGATCCCGGACGGACCTACGAGCAGTACTTC. It codes for CASSQDPGRTYEQYF.

This clone was seen once. The chain uses TRBV6-6 and TRBJ2-7; 9 nucleotides agree with TRBD1. CDR1 is MNHNY, CDR2 SVGAGI, per germline (reference sequence). CDR3 length equals 21 residues. After removal of 6 bases from V and 1 base from J, the junction contained 25 bases not matched to a gene. In DNA, the CDR3 is TGTGCCAGCAGCTACATGAGGTTGGGACAGGGCAGAAGAGGTGGATCCTACGAGCAGTACTTC. Translating it yields CASSYMRLGQGRRGGSYEQYF.

The chain joins TRBV10-3 to TRBJ1-3; D remains unclear. Germline V CDR1 and CDR2: ENHRY, SYGVKD. The CDR3 contains 13 residues. The germline V and J ends were trimmed by 8 bases and 0 bases, with 8 bases remaining between them. The DNA for the CDR3 is TGTGCCATCGGCAGTAGCTCTGGAAACACCATATATTTT. It encodes CAIGSSSGNTIYF.

The V gene is TRBV10-2, the J gene TRBJ2-3; D is unresolved. Between the trimmed V and J ends, which lost 4 bases and 4 bases, there was a span of 6 bases. The CDR3 is made up of 12 amino acids. The germline CDR1 and CDR2 sequences are WSHSY and SAAADI. CDR3: CASSAASDTQYF. The DNA for the CDR3 is TGCGCCAGCAGTGCTGCATCAGATACGCAGTATTTT.

The chain links TRBV6-1 to TRBJ2-7, with D hard to call. This CDR3 region has 15 residues. The V gene lost 1 base and the J gene lost 2 bases, with 12 bases spanning the gap. Germline CDR1 reads MNHNS; CDR2 reads SASEGT. The CDR3 coding sequence is TGTGCCAGCAGTGAAGGGGGTCACGCTACCTACGAGCAGTACTTC. The encoded protein is CASSEGGHATYEQYF.

This chain links TRBV2 with TRBJ2-2, with 7 bases lining up with TRBD1. Looked up from germline, CDR1 is SNHLY and CDR2 is FYNNEI. V dropped 7 bases and J dropped 6; count of bases not matched to a gene: 8. The CDR3 totals 14 residues. The CDR3 loop reads CASMPGQSPGELFF. CDR3 nucleotides: TGTGCCAGCATGCCGGGACAGTCGCCCGGGGAGCTGTTTTTT.

The V call is TRBV7-2, the J call TRBJ2-1; D assignment may be TRBD1 or TRBD2 (6 bases each). The germline CDR1 and CDR2 sequences are SGHTA and FQGNSA. Between the trimmed V and J ends, which lost 1 base and 15 bases, there was a span of 19 bases. The CDR3 runs 14 residues. The DNA of the CDR3 is TGTGCCAGCAGCTTAGTGGGACCAAGGGGGGCGACGTTCTTC. Its translation is CASSLVGPRGATFF.

The chain combines TRBV3-1 (or the pseudogene TRBV3-2) with TRBJ1-6; D is ambiguous. The germline gives CDR1 LGHDT, CDR2 YNNKEL (reference sequence). Trimming removed 8 bases from V and 9 bases from J, with 8 bases in between. This CDR3 comprises 11 residues. The CDR3 is CASGKTSPLHF. CDR3 sequence (DNA): TGTGCCAGCGGGAAAACTTCACCCCTCCACTTT.

V and J are TRBV11-2 and TRBJ2-7; TRBD2 might be the D (6 bases). V was cut by 4 bases and J by 0 bases, with 10 bases left in between. Germline loops: CDR1 SGHAT, CDR2 FQNNGV. The CDR3 sequence is 14 residues long. The CDR3, as DNA: TGTGCCAGCAGCTCAGCGGGCGTCTCCTACGAGCAGTACTTC. Protein sequence: CASSSAGVSYEQYF. The complete variable domain, with remaining parts taken from reference TRBV11-2 and TRBJ2-7, reads EAGVAQSPRYKIIEKRQSVAFWCNPISGHATLYWYQQILGQGPKLLIQFQNNGVVDDSQLPKDRFSAERLKGVDSTLKIQPAKLEDSAVYLCASSSAGVSYEQYFGPGTRLTVT.

This clone was detected a few times. V usage is TRBV28 and J usage is TRBJ1-3; D gene ambiguous. This CDR3 has 14 residues. The germline V gene has CDR1 MDHEN and CDR2 SYDVKM. Trimming shortened V by 7 bases and J by 0 bases, and 10 bases separated the two germline ends. The CDR3 protein is CASTTRSSGNTIYF. The CDR3 DNA sequence: TGTGCCAGCACCACCCGAAGCTCTGGAAACACCATATATTTT.

The chain uses TRBV6-1 and TRBJ1-5; no definite D call. The V end was cut by 1 base, the J end by 7 bases, with 8 bases between. This CDR3 contains 13 residues. Germline V lookup: CDR1 MNHNS, CDR2 SASEGT. Here the CDR3 reads CASSEEHWQPQHF. CDR3 coding DNA: TGTGCCAGCAGTGAAGAGCATTGGCAGCCCCAGCATTTT.

This clone showed up just once. The CDR3 region has the DNA TGCGCCAGCAGTGAGTTGGGACTAGTCACAGATACGCAGTATTTT. This encodes CASSELGLVTDTQYF. The V and J genes are TRBV10-2 and TRBJ2-3; TRBD2 aligns across 8 bases. V was pared by 1 base and J by 2 bases, with 2 bases of the junction left unmatched. The CDR3 is 15 amino acids. Germline V gene sequence: CDR1 WSHSY, CDR2 SAAADI.

This clone appeared a few times. The chain recombines TRBV7-9 with TRBJ2-6; D possibly corresponds to TRBD1 (6 bases). The ends were cut back, 8 bases at V and 1 base at J, with 18 bases in the middle. The germline V gene encodes CDR1 SEHNR and CDR2 FQNEAQ (reference sequence). This CDR3 is built from 17 residues. The CDR3 nucleotides read TGTGCCAGCGTCGAGGGGGACCGAGGATCTGGGGCCAACGTCCTGACTTTC. Residues: CASVEGDRGSGANVLTF.